This TCR beta chain was observed in a study of response to subunit inactivated influenza vaccine. This clonotype has more than one count but fewer than ten. One entry per CDR3 protein results from TCRdb running MiXCR on the RT-PCR reads. The sample has 500,000 to 600,000 distinct CDR3 sequences; approximately 10% are singletons. CDR1 SQVTM and CDR2 ANQGSEA come from the germline V gene. This CDR3 has 16 amino acids. Trimming pared 0 bases from V and 4 bases from J, leaving 17 bases between. This same sample was also part of a study on T cells expressing NK-cell markers. That paper states: A 5'RACE template switching approach incorporating UMIs was used to make TCR beta cDNA. The study sequenced eight donors, seven HCMV-seropositive and one seronegative. CD8+ T cells in 5 or 6 donors included dominant NKG2C+ clonotypes at 1.0-7.0%. There were a handful of donors in whom these clonotypes also led the CD3+CD56-NKG2C+ fraction. Questions lingered over whether expanded NKG2C+ T cell clones were HCMV-specific.

The sequencing used PBMCs from blood, collected on the day of vaccination. This chain joins TRBV29-1 and TRBJ2-3; D is ambiguous. The clonotype was recovered from a middle-aged man who received an inactivated influenza vaccine. The CDR3 reads CSVEDVISLSPDTQYF. CDR3 bases: TGCAGCGTTGAAGATGTGATTAGCTTGAGTCCAGATACGCAGTATTTT.